The 23 T cell receptor delta chains below come from one sample, sequenced in a study of gamma-delta chains in newborns, infants, children. TCRdb redid clone calling on the reads using CATT. The sample has approximately 8,000 delta-chain clones, around 1.6% seen once. The sequencing input was blood. These receptors all come from a child who was a newborn, infant or young child, either healthy, febrile or measles-vaccinated (not recorded which).

This clone was counted only a few times. The amino acid sequence in TCRdb belongs to a much larger clone and departs from this DNA's translation at residue 2, likely a sequencing read error; the sequence shown is translated from the DNA. The chain employs TRDV2 and TRDJ2, with D maybe TRDD3 (5 bases). The CDR3 totals 16 residues. Germline V gene lookup returns CDR1 GEAIGNYY and CDR2 EKD. The CDR3 DNA reads TGTTCCTGTTCTCTCAGGGGACCCCTTTTGACAGCACAACTCTTCTTT. Translation: CSCSLRGPLLTAQLFF.

Sample share makes this clone medium-sized. The V gene is TRDV1, the J gene TRDJ2; 10 bases are shared with TRDD3. The length of the CDR3 is 24 residues. Trimming took 2 bases from V and 2 from J; bases not matched to a gene: 26. Germline CDR1 is TSWWSYY and CDR2 is QGS. CDR3 amino acids: CALGESKDGGRLILGDGLTAQLFF. The CDR3, as DNA: TGTGCTCTTGGGGAATCTAAGGACGGGGGTCGACTCATACTGGGGGATGGGTTGACAGCACAACTCTTCTTT.

This clone was seen only a few times. The translation of this DNA and the TCRdb protein of a much larger clone differ at residue 9, probably owing to a read error; the protein shown here is translated from the DNA. V and J are TRDV2 and TRDJ3; 9 bases are shared with TRDD3. This CDR3 is built from 18 residues. CDR1 is GEAIGNYY and CDR2 is EKD in the germline V gene. J lost 1 base, V lost 0 bases, and 3 bases had no gene match. The CDR3 DNA reads TGTGCCTGTGACACCGGGGGATACCCTTCCTGGGACACCCGACAGATGTTTTTC. Translation gives CACDTGGYPSWDTRQMFF.

This clone was counted only a few times. TCRdb assigns this DNA the protein of a much larger clone, which departs from its translation at residue 11; this likely reflects a read error, and the protein shown comes from translating the DNA. This rearrangement joins TRDV2 to TRDJ1, with 13 positions matching TRDD3. V lost 4 bases to trimming and J lost 1 base; unmatched junction nucleotides: 8. CDR3 length: 17 amino acids. CDR1 and CDR2 from the germline V gene are GEAIGNYY and EKD. CDR3 in DNA: TGTGCCTGTGATACTACTGGGGGATACGCGTGCACCGATAAACTCATCTTT. It yields the protein CACDTTGGYACTDKLIF.

This clone ranks as medium-sized. At the DNA level, this CDR3 is encoded by other sequences in the same sample as well. The chain employs TRDV1 and TRDJ1; D may be TRDD2 or TRDD3 (7 bases each). V was trimmed by 4 bases and J by 1 base, leaving 34 bases between them. CDR3 length: 22 amino acids. Germline V gene data show CDR1 as TSWWSYY and CDR2 as QGS. In nucleotides, the CDR3 is TGTGCTCTTGGGGTCCGTTCCTACGGAAGAGCGGATACGAAGAGAGTCACCGATAAACTCATCTTT. Its protein is CALGVRSYGRADTKRVTDKLIF.

This clone rates as medium-sized (0.01 to 0.1%). In DNA form, the CDR3 reads TGTGCTCTTGGGTCTTTTCCTTCCTCGCTGGGGGATGGCCCCTACACCGATAAACTCATCTTT. Residues: CALGSFPSSLGDGPYTDKLIF. The chain recombines TRDV1 with TRDJ1; 9 nucleotides agree with TRDD3. Germline V gene sequence: CDR1 TSWWSYY, CDR2 QGS. V gave up 5 bases and J gave up 0 bases; unmatched junction bases: 22. CDR3 length equals 21 residues.

This clone was counted only a few times. The protein TCRdb lists belongs to a much larger clone and differs from this DNA's translation at residue 10, which points to a read error; the protein shown is made from the DNA. The chain links TRDV2 to TRDJ3; D perhaps matches TRDD3 (6 bases). CDR3 size: 18 residues. CDR1 is GEAIGNYY and CDR2 is EKD in the germline V gene. Trimming shortened V by 3 bases and J by 3 bases, and 17 bases separated the two germline ends. The CDR3 reads CACDAWGPSFWDTRQMFF. The DNA of the CDR3 is TGTGCCTGTGACGCATGGGGGCCGAGCTTCTGGGACACCCGACAGATGTTTTTC.

Regarding this clone: TCRdb lists the protein of a much larger clone for this DNA, which differs at residue 16, so this is likely a read error; the protein given here is translated from the DNA itself. Other DNA sequences in this sample translate to the same CDR3. This chain uses TRDV2 with TRDJ1; 8 bases align to TRDD3. The CDR3 contains 17 residues. Germline CDR1 and CDR2: GEAIGNYY and EKD. CDR3 sequence (DNA): TGTGCCTGTGACACACGGGGGATGGGGGGGATAACCGATAAACTCACCTTT. Translation: CACDTRGMGGITDKLTF.

In this sample, this clone turned up a few times. The protein TCRdb lists belongs to a much larger clone and differs from this DNA's translation at residue 17, which points to a read error; the protein shown is made from the DNA. This chain uses TRDV1 with TRDJ1; perhaps TRDD3 as D (6 bases). CDR1 is TSWWSYY, CDR2 QGS, per germline. The CDR3 contains 19 residues. The CDR3 spells CALGEDSLTGDPYTDKPIF. The CDR3 nucleotides are TGTGCTCTTGGGGAGGATAGCCTAACGGGGGACCCGTACACCGATAAACCCATCTTT.

On this clone: A much larger clonotype is one base distant, so this may be a read error. At the DNA level, this CDR3 is encoded by other sequences in the same sample as well. The chain joins TRDV2 to TRDJ1, with D hard to call. CDR3 length equals 15 residues. With 3 bases removed from V and 0 bases from J, the gap between germline ends came to 13 bases. CDR1 and CDR2 (germline): GEAIGNYY, EKD. Here the CDR3 reads CACDPVGKDTDKLIF. The CDR3 DNA reads TGTGCCTGTGACCCGGTAGGGAAAGACACCGATAAACTCATCTTT.

This clone rates as medium-sized (0.01 to 0.1%). The rearrangement joins TRDV3 to TRDJ1; 12 bases are shared with TRDD3. The CDR3 has 20 residues. V shed 5 bases and J 4 bases; nucleotides not matched to a gene: 26. Per the germline V gene, CDR1 is TVYSNPD and CDR2 is GDNSRS (reference sequence). The CDR3 loop reads CAVSPLPLEPGGYGVDKLIF. CDR3 DNA sequence: TGTGCCGTTTCCCCGCTTCCCCTGGAGCCTGGGGGATACGGCGTCGATAAACTCATCTTT.

This clone is categorized as medium-sized. At the DNA level, this CDR3 is encoded by other sequences in the same sample as well. The chain recombines TRDV1 with TRDJ1; 7 nucleotides match TRDD3. Germline lookup yields CDR1 TSWWSYY and CDR2 QGS. V lost 1 base to trimming and J lost 1 base; unmatched junction nucleotides: 18. The CDR3 consists of 20 residues. This chain's CDR3 is CALGERKTTRGYGITDKLIF. The CDR3 DNA reads as TGTGCTCTTGGGGAACGAAAGACAACAAGGGGATATGGGATCACCGATAAACTCATCTTT.

A note on this clone: TCRdb and the translated DNA give different amino acids at residue 17; the protein presented here is the one translated from the DNA. This chain connects TRDV1 to TRDJ1; D is possibly TRDD3 (8 bases). This CDR3 has 20 amino acids. Germline assignment: CDR1 TSWWSYY and CDR2 QGS. CDR3 amino acids: CALGELSYYRLGASADRLIF. In DNA form, the CDR3 reads TGTGCTCTTGGGGAACTTTCCTACTATAGACTGGGGGCTAGCGCCGATAGACTCATCTTT.

About this clone: A read error likely explains this, since a far larger clone differs by one base. This sample also contains other DNA sequences that code for the same CDR3. The J gene is TRDJ3, the V gene TRDV2; TRDD3 matches at 8 bases. Trimming at V came to 2 bases and at J to 0 bases, leaving 8 bases not matched to a gene. There are 19 residues in the CDR3. Germline V lookup: CDR1 GEAIGNYY, CDR2 EKD. Written as DNA, the CDR3 is TGTGCCTGTGACAGGGTACTGGGGGTCAGCTCCTGGGACACCCGACAGATGTTTTTC. Encoded protein: CACDRVLGVSSWDTRQMFF.

This clone was recorded a few times. J is TRDJ1 and V is TRDV1, with TRDD3 matching over 12 bases. The CDR3 consists of 21 residues. CDR1 and CDR2 from the germline V gene are TSWWSYY and QGS. The V and J ends lost 1 base and 1 base, in that order; junction bases with no gene match: 16. CDR3 coding DNA: TGTGCTCTTGGGGAACCTAGCTTTGGCTGTACTGGGGGATACATCACCGATAAACTCATCTTT. Protein sequence: CALGEPSFGCTGGYITDKLIF.

This clone was recorded a few times. This DNA's translation and the protein TCRdb lists, from a much larger clone, do not match at residue 14, likely due to a read error; the protein shown is translated from the DNA. The rearrangement uses TRDV2 and TRDJ3; TRDD3 agrees at 11 bases. The germline gives CDR1 GEAIGNYY, CDR2 EKD. This CDR3 contains 20 residues. For the CDR3, the DNA is TGTGCCTGTGACACCGTACTGGGGGATAGAAGCTCCTGGGGCACCCGACAGATGTTTTTC. Residues: CACDTVLGDRSSWGTRQMFF.

This clone rates as medium-sized (0.01 to 0.1%). This sequence joins TRDV2 and TRDJ1; 9 nucleotides align to TRDD3. CDR3 length: 17 residues. Looked up from germline, CDR1 is GEAIGNYY and CDR2 is EKD. V gave up 0 bases and J gave up 0 bases; unmatched junction bases: 7. DNA for the CDR3: TGTGCCTGTGACACCGCCTGGGGGATTTCGTACACCGATAAACTCATCTTT. Translation: CACDTAWGISYTDKLIF.

The table lists this clone with a few counts. A single base separates this from a much larger clone, so it may be a read error. The chain joins TRDV1 to TRDJ1; 8 nucleotides agree with TRDD3. This CDR3 spans 22 amino acids. The trim removed 1 base at V and 0 bases at J, leaving 22 bases unmatched. Per germline, CDR1 TSWWSYY and CDR2 QGS. The CDR3 spells CALGERLLFFLLGAAYTDKLIF. In DNA, the CDR3 is TGTGCTCTTGGGGAACGGCTTCTTTTCTTTCTACTGGGGGCCGCGTACACCGATAAACTCATCTTT.

The J gene was identified as TRDJ1, and no V gene was called; the table's D call, TRDD3, has no DNA check behind it. The CDR3 sequence is 22 residues long. The CDR3 DNA follows: TGTGCCCTTGGGGAATGGGACTTTCCTACAAGGGAGGGGGGTACTCGGACCGATAAACTCATCTTT. This translates into CALGEWDFPTREGGTRTDKLIF.

Remarks on this clone: The protein recorded in TCRdb does not match the translated DNA at residue 16; the protein presented here comes from translating the DNA. This CDR3 is CALGDCSFPRTGGWLPIF. Here the CDR3 DNA reads TGTGCTCTTGGGGACTGTTCCTTCCCCCGTACTGGGGGATGGTTGCCCATCTTT. This chain connects TRDV1 to TRDJ1; 10 positions match TRDD3. V lost 3 bases and J lost 13; bases outside the gene matches: 23. Germline values: CDR1 TSWWSYY, CDR2 QGS. CDR3 length: 18 amino acids.

This clone was observed a handful of times. Just one base apart from a much larger clone, this may be a read error. Other nucleotide sequences in the sample specify the same CDR3. V is TRDV2 and J is TRDJ1; TRDD3 agrees at 7 bases. This CDR3 spans 14 amino acids. Germline V CDR1 and CDR2: GEAIGNYY, EKD. CDR3 region: CACDTGYSADKLIF. The DNA of the CDR3 is TGTGCCTGCGACACGGGATACTCGGCGGATAAACTCATCTTT.

This clone was detected only a few times. The rearrangement links TRDV1 to TRDJ1, with D possibly being TRDD3 (6 bases). Deletions cut 1 base from V and 0 bases from J, with 21 bases between. Germline V gene lookup returns CDR1 TSWWSYY and CDR2 QGS. CDR3 length: 19 residues. This CDR3 reads CALGERARVIRGYTDKLIF. The CDR3 region has the DNA TGTGCTCTTGGGGAACGGGCTCGGGTGATACGGGGGTACACCGATAAACTCATCTTT.

Comments on this clone: TCRdb's listed protein matches a much larger clone and diverges from this DNA's translation at residue 12, likely through a read error; the protein shown comes from the DNA. The chain carries TRDV3 and TRDJ1; D possibly matches TRDD1 or TRDD2 (5 bases each). Germline V CDR1 and CDR2: TVYSNPD, GDNSRS (reference sequence). Trimming pared 4 bases from V and 1 base from J, leaving 28 bases between. CDR3 size: 18 residues. This CDR3 is CASRNSSPGRQLTDKLIF. CDR3 in DNA: TGTGCCTCTAGAAATTCCTCCCCCGGAAGGCAGCTCACCGATAAACTCATCTTT.